Listed below are T cell receptor beta chains from one sample, sequenced in a study of esophageal squamous cell carcinoma under preoperative chemotherapy. A single record per CDR3 protein comes from TCRdb applying MiXCR to the PCR reads. The sample carries 9,500 to 12,000 distinct CDR3 sequences, about 63% recorded once. The biological material was taken from a patient given preoperative chemotherapy. The receptors stem from a human donor with esophageal squamous cell carcinoma. The donor label of this sample is uncertain. Both conserved end residues are part of each CDR3. D genes are given only for firm matches. Only some rows state a clone size, as once, few, many or a class for expanded clones.

d_gene	v_gene	abundance	j_gene	CDR3nt	CDR3aa
TRBD2	TRBV6-1	few	TRBJ2-1	TGTGCCAGCAGGGATGAAGCGACTAGCGTCCCCAATGAGCAGTTCTTC	CASRDEATSVPNEQFF
.	TRBV6-1	.	TRBJ2-5	TGTGCCAGCAGGCTGGAGCCCTCGGGGGCCTACGAGCTGAACTTC	CASRLEPSGAYELNF
.	TRBV6-1	.	TRBJ1-1	TGTGCCAGCACCATAATACCGACAGAAACGAACACTGAAGCTACCTTT	CASTIIPTETNTEATF
TRBD2	TRBV27	few	TRBJ2-7	TGTGCCAGCAGTGGACTAGCGGGAGCCGCCGAGCAGTACTTC	CASSGLAGAAEQYF
.	TRBV4-1	medium-sized	TRBJ2-1	TGCGCCAGCAGCCAAGGACCAGGCGACGCTTCATCGGTGCCCAATGAGCAGTTCTTC	CASSQGPGDASSVPNEQFF
.	TRBV4-1	.	TRBJ2-2	TGCGCCAGCAGCCAAGTACTAGGTGGCACCGGGGAGCTGTTTTTT	CASSQVLGGTGELFF
.	TRBV12-3/TRBV12-4	medium-sized	TRBJ2-2	TGTGCCAGCAGTTTTGGGCTAGGAGGGACCAGGGGCGGGGAGCTGTTTTTT	CASSFGLGGTRGGELFF
.	TRBV7-2	few	TRBJ2-1	TGTGCCAGCAGCTTACGCCGGGTTACAGGGCTATCCTACAATGAGCAGTTCTTC	CASSLRRVTGLSYNEQFF
.	TRBV6-1	.	TRBJ2-4	TGTGCCAGCAGTGAATTGGGGGTATGCGCCAAAAACACGCAGTATTTC	CASSELGVCAKNTQYF
.	TRBV11-2	.	TRBJ2-7	TGTTCCAGGGGCTCCGGGGACCGTGGCCCAGATACGCAGTACTTC	CSRGSGDRGPDTQYF
.	TRBV12-3/TRBV12-4	many	TRBJ2-1	TGTGCCAGCAGCCAAGGGAATGAGCAGTTCTTC	CASSQGNEQFF
.	TRBV6-1	.	TRBJ2-4	TGTGCCAGCAGGGGGTCGAGAGCTCAAAACATTCAGTATTTC	CASRGSRAQNIQYF
TRBD2	TRBV7-2	medium-sized	TRBJ2-7	TGTGCCAGCAGCCCGACTAGCGGGAGAGGGAACGAGCAGTACTTC	CASSPTSGRGNEQYF
.	TRBV10-2	.	TRBJ2-3	TGTGCGGGCAGCCAGGGTGTGAGCACAGAGGCGCAGTTTTTT	CAGSQGVSTEAQFF
TRBD2	TRBV6-5	.	TRBJ2-3	TGTGCCAGCAGTTACGTAGCGGGGGGCCCAGCGGATACGCAGTATTTT	CASSYVAGGPADTQYF
.	TRBV6-1	.	TRBJ2-3	TGTGCCAGCAGTCCGCAGAGGGTGGGGCGGAGCACAGAGACCCAGTATTTC	CASSPQRVGRSTETQYF